The TCR beta chain under discussion was sequenced for a study of vaccination and CD4 T cells after COVID-19. The Oncomine TCR Beta short-read assay sequenced DNA from cultured CD4+ T cells. Investigators isolated genomic DNA from cultured CD4+ T cells. TCRdb re-called the PCR reads through MiXCR, storing one row per CDR3 protein. Of thousands of distinct CDR3 sequences listed, approximately 33% are singletons. Regarding treatment: roughly 11-day PBMC culture with coronavirus spike peptide pools or control peptides (ViraFEST assay). CD4+ T cells that came from the unexposed donor were collected before the COVID-19 pandemic (2011-2018). Probing of unexposed-donor CD4+ T cells with SARS-CoV-2 S/N and four cold-coronavirus spikes was done, cells permitting. Worth noting for this clonotype: Its antigen is still unknown.

In germline, CDR1 is SGHTA, CDR2 FQGNSA. V trimming: 2 bases; J trimming: 2 bases; junction bases outside the gene matches: 2. This CDR3 is 15 amino acids long. Sequencing used CD4+ T cells from blood, cultured in vitro. The TCR sequence derives from a human donor in good health. The gene calls are TRBV7-2 and TRBJ2-7; 11 positions agree with TRBD2. CDR3 in amino acids: CASSLSLAGAYEQYF. CDR3 bases: TGTGCCAGCAGCTTATCACTAGCGGGAGCCTACGAGCAGTACTTC.